This T cell receptor beta chain is from a study of regulatory T cells in long-lasting Graves disease. This clonotype occurred many times. CDR3-region Arm-PCR and iRepertoire HTBI primers produced the TCR beta libraries. From the multiplex PCR reads, TCRdb called clonotypes with MiXCR, one entry per CDR3 protein. The table records approximately 390,000 distinct CDR3 sequences, around 16% of them present only once. The time point: newly diagnosed GD, antithyroid drugs for less than 3 months. The TCR library was made from RNA extracted from PBMCs. Looked up from germline, CDR1 is GTSNPN and CDR2 is SVGIG (reference sequence). This CDR3 has 13 amino acids. The V gene end was trimmed by 3 bases and the J gene end by 7 bases; junction bases not matched to a gene: 8. The same sample was also studied in work on T cells in Graves' hyperthyroidism and ophthalmopathy.

This sequence joins TRBV30 and TRBJ1-2; 7 bases agree with TRBD1. This specimen consisted of peripheral blood mononuclear cells (PBMCs), obtained at new diagnosis, from a patient treated with antithyroid drugs. This receptor was identified in a woman aged 18-30 years with Graves disease. CDR3 coding DNA: TGTGCCTGGAGGAGAGACAGGGAGTCTGGCTACACCTTC. It codes for CAWRRDRESGYTF.